This entry lists 23 T cell receptor beta chains sequenced from one sample in a study of blood T cell repertoires in COVID-19. Here immunoSEQ multiplex PCR was the method, and the copy in TCRdb shows in-frame clones only, minus some. The data hold 150,000 to 200,000 clones, with about 80% observed a single time. What was sequenced was peripheral blood. The source of these receptors is a man in his 60s with acute or convalescent COVID-19.

The J gene is TRBJ2-3, the V gene TRBV9; 8 nucleotides align to TRBD2. Per germline, CDR1 SGDLS and CDR2 YYNGEE. V shed 4 bases, J shed 0 bases, and the junction held 4 bases outside the gene matches. The CDR3 has 15 amino acids. CDR3 amino acids: CASSPIAGSTDTQYF. CDR3 in DNA: TGTGCCAGCAGCCCTATAGCGGGGAGCACAGATACGCAGTATTTT.

The chain carries TRBV29-1 and TRBJ2-1, with 10 bases that match TRBD2. After removal of 5 bases from V and 4 bases from J, the junction contained 5 bases not matched to a gene. CDR1 is SQVTM and CDR2 is ANQGSEA in the germline V gene. This CDR3 is 14 amino acids long. The CDR3 region has the DNA TGCAGCGTTCAAACTAGCGGGATTTACAATGAGCAGTTCTTC. Translation gives CSVQTSGIYNEQFF.

The chain uses TRBV11-2 and TRBJ1-1; D gene unclear. Germline CDR1 and CDR2: SGHAT and FQNNGV. Trimming cost V 1 base and J 1 base, with 7 bases left between them. This CDR3 spans 14 amino acids. The CDR3 sequence is CASSLVAANTEAFF. The CDR3 DNA follows: TGTGCCAGCAGCTTAGTGGCGGCGAACACTGAAGCTTTCTTT. The full variable domain, in which reference TRBV11-2 and TRBJ1-1 provide the parts outside the CDR3, is EAGVAQSPRYKIIEKRQSVAFWCNPISGHATLYWYQQILGQGPKLLIQFQNNGVVDDSQLPKDRFSAERLKGVDSTLKIQPAKLEDSAVYLCASSLVAANTEAFFGQGTRLTVV.

The chain recombines TRBV30 with TRBJ2-1; D unclear. The CDR3 is made up of 15 amino acids. Germline assignment: CDR1 GTSNPN and CDR2 SVGIG (reference sequence). Trimming took 0 bases from V and 4 from J, leaving 13 bases between them. DNA for the CDR3: TGTGCCTGGAGTGTAGGTTTCAGGCTATACAATGAGCAGTTCTTC. Translation gives CAWSVGFRLYNEQFF.

The V and J genes are TRBV30 and TRBJ2-3; tentative D call: TRBD1 (6 bases). V lost 2 bases, J lost 5 bases, and 11 bases lay in between. Germline values: CDR1 GTSNPN, CDR2 SVGIG (reference sequence). The CDR3 length is 13 residues. DNA of the CDR3: TGTGCCTGGAGTACAGGGATCGTAGATACGCAGTATTTT. The encoded protein is CAWSTGIVDTQYF.

This clone occurred a few times. The genes are TRBV4-1 and TRBJ2-7, with TRBD1 matching 10 bases. Germline assignment: CDR1 MGHRA and CDR2 YSYEKL. V gave up 5 bases and J gave up 3 bases; unmatched junction bases: 4. The CDR3 is made up of 14 amino acids. This CDR3 reads CASSTRTGGYEQYF. CDR3 DNA: TGCGCCAGCAGCACCCGGACAGGGGGCTACGAGCAGTACTTC.

The chain carries TRBV6-6 and TRBJ2-7, with a tentative D call TRBD1 (5 bases). CDR3 length: 13 residues. CDR1 and CDR2 (germline): MNHNY, SVGAGI (reference sequence). V lost 4 bases to trimming and J lost 5 bases, with 12 bases between them. The CDR3 loop reads CASSSRRVDEQYF. CDR3 bases: TGTGCCAGCAGTTCCCGCAGGGTCGACGAGCAGTACTTC.

The rearrangement uses TRBV1 and TRBJ2-7; the table's D gene call, TRBD1, was not cross checked with the DNA. TRBV1 is a pseudogene locus. The CDR3 extends over 14 amino acids. The DNA for the CDR3 is TGCACCAGCACCCGGACAGGGGAGACCTACGAGCAGTACTTC. Protein sequence: CTSTRTGETYEQYF.

The CDR3 sequence is CASSDPGTGDEQYF. The DNA for the CDR3 is TGTGCCAGCAGTGATCCCGGGACAGGGGACGAGCAGTACTTC. The chain employs TRBV28 and TRBJ2-7; TRBD1 agrees at 10 bases. The CDR3 length is 14 residues. The V gene's germline CDR1 is MDHEN and CDR2 SYDVKM. Trimming removed 5 bases from V and 5 bases from J; junction bases left unmatched: 6.

This sequence joins TRBV6-5 and TRBJ2-1; 7 bases line up with TRBD1. Germline-derived CDR1 and CDR2 are MNHEY and SVGAGI. V gave up 0 bases and J gave up 5 bases; unmatched junction bases: 4. The CDR3 sequence is 15 residues long. The CDR3 is CASSYSYRGDNEQFF. Written as DNA, the CDR3 is TGTGCCAGCAGTTACTCGTACAGGGGAGACAATGAGCAGTTCTTC.

This clone was recorded only once. The chain joins TRBV5-1 to TRBJ2-4; maybe TRBD1 (6 bases). Trimming pared 0 bases from V and 5 bases from J, leaving 12 bases between. The length of the CDR3 is 15 residues. In germline, CDR1 is SGHRS, CDR2 YFSETQ. CDR3 residues: CASSLVGQLENIQYF. The DNA for the CDR3 is TGCGCCAGCAGCTTGGTAGGACAGCTGGAAAACATTCAGTACTTC.

The rearrangement uses TRBV25-1 and TRBJ2-3; a possible D gene is TRBD2 (5 bases). CDR1 and CDR2 from the germline V gene are MGHDK and SYGVNS. V gave up 2 bases and J gave up 2 bases, with 11 bases separating them. The CDR3 extends over 15 amino acids. Here the CDR3 DNA reads TGTGCCAGCAGTGAAAGAAAGCGGCACACAGATACGCAGTATTTT. Translating gives CASSERKRHTDTQYF.

CDR3 sequence (DNA): TGTGCCAGCAGCTTACCGGGACAGTTGACAGATACGCAGTATTTT. Its translation is CASSLPGQLTDTQYF. The chain is built from TRBV7-2 and TRBJ2-3; 7 nucleotides agree with TRBD1. The V gene's germline CDR1 is SGHTA and CDR2 FQGNSA. The CDR3 loop spans 15 amino acids. The trim removed 2 bases at V and 3 bases at J, leaving 5 bases unmatched. The full variable domain, in which reference TRBV7-2 and TRBJ2-3 provide the parts outside the CDR3, is GAGVSQSPSNKVTEKGKDVELRCDPISGHTALYWYRQSLGQGLEFLIYFQGNSAPDKSGLPSDRFSAERTGGSVSTLTIQRTQQEDSAVYLCASSLPGQLTDTQYFGPGTRLTVL.

Comment on this clone: This may be a read error, as it is one base from a much larger clone. The same CDR3 can be traced to other DNA sequences in this sample. The gene calls are TRBV11-3 and TRBJ1-1, with D perhaps matching TRBD1 (5 bases). CDR1 and CDR2 from the germline V gene are SGHNT and YENEEA. The V end lost 1 base, the J end lost 1 base, and 7 bases lay between the germline ends. This CDR3 has 14 amino acids. This chain's CDR3 is CASSLGQGNTEAFF. The CDR3 region has the DNA TGTGCCAGCAGCTTAGGGCAGGGGAACACTGAAGCTTTCTTT. The full variable domain, completed using reference TRBV11-3 and TRBJ1-1, is EAGVVQSPRYKIIEKKQPVAFWCNPISGHNTLYWYLQNLGQGPELLIRYENEEAVDDSQLPKDRFSAERLKGVDSTLKIQPAELGDSAVYLCASSLGQGNTEAFFGQGTRLTVV.

V is TRBV7-6 and J is TRBJ1-4, with a weak D call TRBD1 (5 bases). CDR1 is SGHVS and CDR2 is FNYEAQ in the germline V gene. This CDR3 has 15 residues. V lost 1 base and J 5 bases, leaving 11 bases between the germline ends. In DNA, the CDR3 is TGTGCCAGCAGCTTAGGGGGGGATCCAAATGAAAAACTGTTTTTT. It encodes CASSLGGDPNEKLFF.

The CDR3 nucleotides are TGTGCCAGTAGCCGGGGTATGAGCACAGATACGCAGTATTTT. This translates into CASSRGMSTDTQYF. The chain uses TRBV19 and TRBJ2-3; D may be TRBD2 (5 bases). The V end was cut by 6 bases, the J end by 0 bases, with 10 bases between. The CDR3 consists of 14 residues. Germline CDR1 reads LNHDA; CDR2 reads SQIVND (reference sequence).

V gene TRBV5-1 combines with J gene TRBJ2-4; TRBD2 is a possible D gene (7 bases). CDR3 length equals 16 residues. The V end lost 4 bases, the J end lost 0 bases, and 14 bases lay between the germline ends. Looked up from germline, CDR1 is SGHRS and CDR2 is YFSETQ. CDR3: CASSLVGGPAKNIQYF. The CDR3 DNA reads TGCGCCAGCAGCCTCGTCGGGGGGCCAGCCAAAAACATTCAGTACTTC.

This chain links TRBV6-5 with TRBJ2-1, with 9 bases identical to TRBD2. From germline, CDR1 is MNHEY and CDR2 SVGAGI. J was trimmed by 9 bases and V by 6 bases; bases with no gene match: 9. The CDR3 spans 14 residues. CDR3 residues: CASSRRGGVIEQFF. CDR3 in DNA: TGTGCCAGCAGCAGGCGGGGGGGTGTGATTGAGCAGTTCTTC.

This clone was observed once. V and J are TRBV24-1 and TRBJ2-5; 8 bases map to TRBD1. J was trimmed by 4 bases and V by 5 bases; bases with no gene match: 8. This CDR3 has 15 residues. Germline V gene data show CDR1 as KGHDR and CDR2 as SFDVKD. This CDR3 reads CATSVGGGQGETQYF. The CDR3 nucleotides read TGTGCCACCAGTGTTGGAGGAGGACAGGGAGAGACCCAGTACTTC.

The gene calls are TRBV10-3 and TRBJ1-2; D ambiguous. The CDR3 is 15 amino acids. Trimming stripped 0 bases from V and 3 bases from J, with 11 bases between. Germline V gene lookup returns CDR1 ENHRY and CDR2 SYGVKD. CDR3 DNA sequence: TGTGCCATCAGTGAGTCGATGACAAAGGACTATGGCTACACCTTC. Its protein product is CAISESMTKDYGYTF.

This chain uses TRBV6-2 or TRBV6-3 with TRBJ1-1; D not resolved. Germline values: CDR1 MNHEY, CDR2 SVGEGT. This CDR3 comprises 15 residues. V lost 5 bases to trimming and J lost 3 bases, with 16 bases between them. CDR3 DNA: TGTGCCAGCAGTCGCTCGGCAGGATACCACACTGAAGCTTTCTTT. Its protein product is CASSRSAGYHTEAFF.

The V call is TRBV5-1, the J call TRBJ1-1; possibly TRBD1 for D (6 bases). The CDR3 has 15 amino acids. Germline lookup yields CDR1 SGHRS and CDR2 YFSETQ. Trimming removed 1 base from V and 2 bases from J, with 12 bases in between. The DNA of the CDR3 is TGCGCCAGCAGCTTGACAGGGTTGGAAAACACTGAAGCTTTCTTT. As protein: CASSLTGLENTEAFF.

J is TRBJ2-3 and V is TRBV7-3, with a weak D call TRBD1 (6 bases). There are 14 residues in the CDR3. CDR1 SGHTA and CDR2 FQGTGA come from the germline V gene. Between the trimmed V and J ends, which lost 5 bases and 0 bases, there was a span of 9 bases. CDR3: CASSPGQSTDTQYF. DNA for the CDR3: TGTGCCAGCAGCCCCGGACAGAGCACAGATACGCAGTATTTT.